The clone carrying this T cell receptor beta chain was seen only a few times. Its target is not known. This sample is part of a study of regulatory T cells in long-lasting Graves disease. Points from the study as a whole: A greater number of public clonotypes (under 3,000) was shared by persistent patients than by new patients (approximately 880).

Time point reported: newly diagnosed GD, antithyroid drugs for less than 3 months. There was RNA extracted from PBMCs, and the TCR library was made from it. V lost 0 bases to trimming and J lost 0 bases; unmatched junction nucleotides: 5. The CDR3 is made up of 17 amino acids. The germline V gene has CDR1 SGHDT and CDR2 YYEEEE. Relying on iRepertoire HTBI primers and Arm-PCR of CDR3 regions, the team built TCR beta libraries. TCRdb fed the multiplex PCR reads into MiXCR, producing one record per CDR3 protein. Among under 450,000 distinct CDR3 sequences listed, around 15% were seen once. This sample was also put to use in a study of T cells in Graves' hyperthyroidism and ophthalmopathy. That source notes: Orbital computed tomography, thyroid ultrasound, serum thyroxine and TRAb, and clinical symptoms together informed the diagnoses.

The sample was peripheral blood mononuclear cells (PBMCs), taken at new diagnosis, from a patient treated with antithyroid drugs. V usage is TRBV5-6 and J usage is TRBJ2-7; 11 bases map to TRBD1. The TCR originated in a woman in her late teens or twenties with Graves disease. The CDR3 sequence is CASSLAWDRGISYEQYF. The CDR3 DNA is TGTGCCAGCAGCTTGGCCTGGGACAGGGGGATCTCCTACGAGCAGTACTTC.